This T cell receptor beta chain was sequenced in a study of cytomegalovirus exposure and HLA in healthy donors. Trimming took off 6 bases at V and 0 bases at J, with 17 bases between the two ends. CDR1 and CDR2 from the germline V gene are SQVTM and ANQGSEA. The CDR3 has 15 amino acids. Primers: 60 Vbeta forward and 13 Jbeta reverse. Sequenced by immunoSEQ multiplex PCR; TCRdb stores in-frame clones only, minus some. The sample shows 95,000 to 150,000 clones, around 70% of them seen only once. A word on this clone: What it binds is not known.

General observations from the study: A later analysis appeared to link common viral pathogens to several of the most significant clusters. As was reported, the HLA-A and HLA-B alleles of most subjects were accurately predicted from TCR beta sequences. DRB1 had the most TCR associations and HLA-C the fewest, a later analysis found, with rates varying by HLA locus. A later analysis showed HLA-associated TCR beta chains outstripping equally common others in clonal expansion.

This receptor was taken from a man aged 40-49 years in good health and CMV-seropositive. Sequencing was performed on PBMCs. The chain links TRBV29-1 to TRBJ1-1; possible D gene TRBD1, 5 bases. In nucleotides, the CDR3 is TGCAGCGTCGGGGGAGAATGGGTGATGAACACTGAAGCTTTCTTT. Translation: CSVGGEWVMNTEAFF.